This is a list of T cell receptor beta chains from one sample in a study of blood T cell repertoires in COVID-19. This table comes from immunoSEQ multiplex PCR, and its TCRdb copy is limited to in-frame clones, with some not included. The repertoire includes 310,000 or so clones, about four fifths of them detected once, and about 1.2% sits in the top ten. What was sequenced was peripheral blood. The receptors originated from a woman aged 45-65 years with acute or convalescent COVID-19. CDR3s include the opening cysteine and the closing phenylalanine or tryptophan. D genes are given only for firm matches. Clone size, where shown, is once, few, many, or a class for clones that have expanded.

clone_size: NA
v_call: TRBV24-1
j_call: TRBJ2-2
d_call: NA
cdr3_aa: CATSEKDFGGELFF
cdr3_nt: TGTGCCACCAGTGAAAAGGACTTCGGGGGGGAGCTGTTTTTT

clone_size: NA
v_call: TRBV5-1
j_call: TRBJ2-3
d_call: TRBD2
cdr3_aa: CASSLASGTSGTDTQYF
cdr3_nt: TGCGCCAGCAGCTTGGCCTCGGGGACTAGCGGCACAGATACGCAGTATTTT

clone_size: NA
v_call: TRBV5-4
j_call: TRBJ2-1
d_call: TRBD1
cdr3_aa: CASSLGTGTYNEQFF
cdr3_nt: TGTGCCAGCAGCTTGGGGACAGGAACCTACAATGAGCAGTTCTTC

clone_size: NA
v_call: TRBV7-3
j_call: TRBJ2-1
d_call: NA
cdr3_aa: CARCGARDEQFF
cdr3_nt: TGTGCCAGGTGCGGGGCCCGGGATGAGCAGTTCTTC

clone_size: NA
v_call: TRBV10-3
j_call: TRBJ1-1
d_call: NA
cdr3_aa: CAISEKGAMNTEAFF
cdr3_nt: TGTGCCATCAGTGAAAAGGGAGCCATGAACACTGAAGCTTTCTTT

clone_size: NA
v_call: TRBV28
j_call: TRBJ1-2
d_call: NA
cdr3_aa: CASRLANYGYTF
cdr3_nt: TGTGCCAGCAGGCTAGCTAACTATGGCTACACCTTC

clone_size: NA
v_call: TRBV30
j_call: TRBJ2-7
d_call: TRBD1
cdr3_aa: CAWKLGTGGYEQYF
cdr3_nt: TGTGCCTGGAAACTTGGGACAGGAGGCTACGAGCAGTACTTC

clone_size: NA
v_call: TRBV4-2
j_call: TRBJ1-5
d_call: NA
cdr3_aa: CASSQEGRDSNQPQHF
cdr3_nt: TGTGCCAGCAGCCAAGAGGGCAGGGATAGCAATCAGCCCCAGCATTTT

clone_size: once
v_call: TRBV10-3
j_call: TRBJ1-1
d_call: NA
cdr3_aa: CAISESPVVNTEAFF
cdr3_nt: TGTGCCATCAGTGAGAGTCCAGTTGTGAACACTGAAGCTTTCTTT

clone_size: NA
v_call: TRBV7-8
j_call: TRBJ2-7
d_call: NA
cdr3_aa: CASSLGWGRGYEQYF
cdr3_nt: TGTGCCAGCAGCTTAGGGTGGGGACGGGGGTACGAGCAGTACTTC

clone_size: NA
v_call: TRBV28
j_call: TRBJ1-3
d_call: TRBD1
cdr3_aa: CASSPTGSAGNTIYF
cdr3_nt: TGTGCCAGCAGTCCGACAGGGTCCGCTGGAAACACCATATATTTT

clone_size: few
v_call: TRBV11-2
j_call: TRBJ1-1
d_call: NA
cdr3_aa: CASSLDTNRVHEAFF
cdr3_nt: TGTGCCAGCAGCTTAGATACAAACAGGGTCCATGAAGCTTTCTTT

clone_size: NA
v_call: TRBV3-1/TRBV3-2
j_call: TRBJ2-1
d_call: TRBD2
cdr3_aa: CASSLAGGDNEQFF
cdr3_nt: TGTGCCAGCAGCCTAGCGGGGGGCGATAATGAGCAGTTCTTC

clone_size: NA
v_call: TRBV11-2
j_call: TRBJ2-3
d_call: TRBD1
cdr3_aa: CASSWGADRDTDTQYF
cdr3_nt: TGTGCCAGCAGCTGGGGGGCGGACAGGGACACAGATACGCAGTATTTT

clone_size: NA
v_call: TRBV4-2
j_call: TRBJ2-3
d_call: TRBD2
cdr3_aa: CASGGLAGTDTQYF
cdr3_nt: TGTGCCAGCGGGGGACTAGCTGGCACAGATACGCAGTATTTT

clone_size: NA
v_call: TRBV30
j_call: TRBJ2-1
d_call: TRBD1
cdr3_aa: CASSTGQGSNEQFF
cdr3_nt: TGTGCCTCCTCGACGGGACAGGGGAGTAATGAGCAGTTCTTC

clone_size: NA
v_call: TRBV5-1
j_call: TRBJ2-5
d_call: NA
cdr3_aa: CASRMGSRSGGETQYF
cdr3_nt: TGCGCCAGCAGGATGGGGTCACGATCTGGGGGGGAGACCCAGTACTTC

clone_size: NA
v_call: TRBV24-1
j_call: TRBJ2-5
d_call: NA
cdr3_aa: CATSDPRTPGETQYF
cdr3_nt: TGTGCCACCAGTGATCCCAGGACACCCGGGGAGACCCAGTACTTC

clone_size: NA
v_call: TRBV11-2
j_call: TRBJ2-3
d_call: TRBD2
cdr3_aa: CASSFPRAAGGPTDTQYF
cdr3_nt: TGTGCCAGCAGCTTCCCGCGGGCGGCGGGGGGCCCCACAGATACGCAGTATTTT

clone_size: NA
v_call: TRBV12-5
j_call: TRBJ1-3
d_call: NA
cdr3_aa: CASGLTGSGNTIYF
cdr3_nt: TGTGCTAGTGGTTTGACAGGCTCTGGAAACACCATATATTTT

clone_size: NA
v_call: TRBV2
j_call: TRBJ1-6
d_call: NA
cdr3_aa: CASSGQRNSPLHF
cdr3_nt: TGTGCCAGCAGCGGACAGCGTAATTCACCCCTCCACTTT

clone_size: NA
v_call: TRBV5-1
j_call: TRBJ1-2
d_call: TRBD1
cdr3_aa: CASSSGTVGNYGYTF
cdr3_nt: TGCGCCAGCAGCTCGGGGACAGTAGGGAACTATGGCTACACCTTC

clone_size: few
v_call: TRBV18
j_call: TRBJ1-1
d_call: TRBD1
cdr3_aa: CASSQGQGMNTEAFF
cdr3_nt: TGTGCCAGCTCTCAGGGACAGGGGATGAACACTGAAGCTTTCTTT

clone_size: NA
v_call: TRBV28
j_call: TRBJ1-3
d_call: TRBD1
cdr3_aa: CASRPFDRAGNTIYF
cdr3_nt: TGTGCCAGCAGACCTTTCGACAGGGCTGGAAACACCATATATTTT

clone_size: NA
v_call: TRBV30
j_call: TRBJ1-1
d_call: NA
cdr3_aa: CAWSVPRQEVEAFF
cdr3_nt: TGTGCCTGGAGTGTACCCCGACAGGAGGTTGAAGCTTTCTTT

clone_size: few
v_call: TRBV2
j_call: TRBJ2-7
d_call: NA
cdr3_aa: CASHSSTGAGEQYF
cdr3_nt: TGTGCCAGCCATTCTTCGACAGGAGCGGGAGAGCAGTACTTC

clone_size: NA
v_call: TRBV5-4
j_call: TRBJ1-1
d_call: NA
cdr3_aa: CASRQLTENTEAFF
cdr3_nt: TGTGCCAGCAGGCAGCTGACAGAGAACACTGAAGCTTTCTTT

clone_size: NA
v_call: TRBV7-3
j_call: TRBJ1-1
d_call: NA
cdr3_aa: CASSLGGEGAEAFF
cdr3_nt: TGTGCCAGCAGCTTAGGTGGAGAGGGGGCTGAAGCTTTCTTT

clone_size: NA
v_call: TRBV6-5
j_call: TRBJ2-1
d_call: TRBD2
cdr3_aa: CASSHGAGGYHEQFF
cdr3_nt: TGTGCCAGCAGTCACGGGGCGGGAGGGTACCATGAGCAGTTCTTC

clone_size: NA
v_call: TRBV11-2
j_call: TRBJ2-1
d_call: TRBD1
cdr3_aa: CASSLRRDRGEGEQFF
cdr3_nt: TGTGCCAGCAGCTTGCGTCGGGACAGGGGCGAAGGTGAGCAGTTCTTC

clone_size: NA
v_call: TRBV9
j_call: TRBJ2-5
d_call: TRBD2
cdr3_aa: CASSVDSGTSAETQYF
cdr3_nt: TGTGCCAGCAGCGTAGATTCCGGGACTAGCGCCGAGACCCAGTACTTC

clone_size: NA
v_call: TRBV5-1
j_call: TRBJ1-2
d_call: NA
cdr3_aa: CASSPSQANYGYTF
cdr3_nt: TGCGCCAGCAGCCCGTCCCAAGCCAACTATGGCTACACCTTC

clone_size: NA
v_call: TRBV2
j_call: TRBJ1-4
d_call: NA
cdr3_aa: CASSAQGAATNEKLFF
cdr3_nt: TGTGCCAGCAGTGCCCAAGGGGCTGCAACTAATGAAAAACTGTTTTTT

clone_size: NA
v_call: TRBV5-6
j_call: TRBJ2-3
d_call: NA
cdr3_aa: CASSLGSRGTDTQYF
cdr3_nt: TGTGCCAGCAGCTTGGGTAGCCGAGGCACAGATACGCAGTATTTT

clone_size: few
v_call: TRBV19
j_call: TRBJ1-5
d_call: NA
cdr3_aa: CASSPQDFSNQPQHF
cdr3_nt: TGTGCCAGTAGTCCCCAGGACTTTAGCAATCAGCCCCAGCATTTT

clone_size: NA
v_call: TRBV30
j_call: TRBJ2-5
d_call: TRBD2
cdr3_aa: CACRLAGGRETQYF
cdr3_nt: TGTGCCTGCCGACTAGCGGGGGGGCGTGAGACCCAGTACTTC

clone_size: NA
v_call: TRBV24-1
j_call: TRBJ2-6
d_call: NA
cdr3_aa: CATAPGNGANVLTF
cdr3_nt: TGTGCCACCGCTCCAGGGAATGGGGCCAACGTCCTGACTTTC

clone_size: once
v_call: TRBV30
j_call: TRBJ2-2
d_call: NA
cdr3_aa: CAWGWGSGPGELFF
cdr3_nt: TGTGCCTGGGGGTGGGGCTCTGGGCCCGGGGAGCTGTTTTTT

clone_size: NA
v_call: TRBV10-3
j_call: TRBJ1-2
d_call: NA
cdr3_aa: CAISGGGGDDGYTF
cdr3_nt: TGTGCCATCAGTGGAGGGGGAGGGGACGATGGCTACACCTTC

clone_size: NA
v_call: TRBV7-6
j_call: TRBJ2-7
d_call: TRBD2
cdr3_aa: CASSRGGTSGYEQYF
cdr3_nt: TGTGCCAGCAGCAGAGGGGGGACTAGCGGCTACGAGCAGTACTTC

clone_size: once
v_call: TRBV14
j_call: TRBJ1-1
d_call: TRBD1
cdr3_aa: CASSPGTGQINTEAFF
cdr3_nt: TGTGCCAGCAGCCCCGGGACAGGACAAATTAACACTGAAGCTTTCTTT

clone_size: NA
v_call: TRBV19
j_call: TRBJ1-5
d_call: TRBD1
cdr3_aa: CASSIRTGTADQPQHF
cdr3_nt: TGTGCCAGTAGTATCCGGACAGGGACTGCGGATCAGCCCCAGCATTTT

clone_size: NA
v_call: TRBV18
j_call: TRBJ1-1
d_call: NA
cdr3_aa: CASSLGVNTEAFF
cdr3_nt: TGTGCCAGCTCTCTAGGGGTGAACACTGAAGCTTTCTTT

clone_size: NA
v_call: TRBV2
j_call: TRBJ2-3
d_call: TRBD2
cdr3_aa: CASSLLAGGGSDTQYF
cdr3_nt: TGTGCCAGCAGTCTACTAGCGGGGGGAGGATCAGATACGCAGTATTTT

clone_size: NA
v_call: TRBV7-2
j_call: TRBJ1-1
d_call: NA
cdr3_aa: CASSLARGAAFF
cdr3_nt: TGTGCCAGCAGCTTAGCGCGGGGGGCAGCTTTCTTT

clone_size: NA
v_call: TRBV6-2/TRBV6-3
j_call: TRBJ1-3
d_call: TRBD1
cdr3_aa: CASSQPGTASGNTIYF
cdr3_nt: TGTGCCAGCAGTCAACCCGGGACAGCCTCTGGAAACACCATATATTTT

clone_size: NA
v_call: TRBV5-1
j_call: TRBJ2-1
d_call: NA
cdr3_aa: CASSSQGGPYNEQFF
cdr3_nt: TGCGCCAGCAGCAGCCAGGGGGGACCCTACAATGAGCAGTTCTTC

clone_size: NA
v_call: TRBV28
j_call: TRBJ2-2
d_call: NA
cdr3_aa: CASTGDTGELFF
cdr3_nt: TGTGCCAGCACGGGGGACACCGGGGAGCTGTTTTTT

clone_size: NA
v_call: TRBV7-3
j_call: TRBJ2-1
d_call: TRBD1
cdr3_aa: CASSQGVPYNEQFF
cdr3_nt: TGTGCCAGCAGCCAGGGGGTCCCCTACAATGAGCAGTTCTTC